The next 26 T cell receptor beta chains were all read from a single sample in a study of PD-L1 blockade in urothelial cancer. Regarding time point: pretreatment peripheral blood. Data came from immunoSEQ multiplex PCR; TCRdb stores just in-frame clones and leaves some out. Among tens of thousands of clones listed, roughly 90% were seen once. Sequenced here: PBMCs, sampled around atezolizumab (anti-PD-L1) treatment. The receptors derive from a woman older than 75 with urothelial cancer.

The chain has TRBV28 and TRBJ1-1; 7 bases align to TRBD1. V lost 6 bases and J lost 3; bases outside the gene matches: 10. The CDR3 sequence is 15 residues long. CDR1 MDHEN and CDR2 SYDVKM come from the germline V gene. CDR3 in amino acids: CASSPPQGTYTEAFF. The CDR3 DNA is TGTGCCAGCAGCCCCCCACAGGGGACCTACACTGAAGCTTTCTTT. Full variable domain (outside the CDR3, taken from reference TRBV28 and TRBJ1-1): DVKVTQSSRYLVKRTGEKVFLECVQDMDHENMFWYRQDPGLGLRLIYFSYDVKMKEKGDIPEGYSVSREKKERFSLILESASTNQTSMYLCASSPPQGTYTEAFFGQGTRLTVV.

This chain connects TRBV20-1 to TRBJ1-2; no clear D. Germline assignment: CDR1 DFQATT and CDR2 SNEGSKA (reference sequence). V was cut by 7 bases and J by 2 bases, with 8 bases left in between. The CDR3 has 11 residues. DNA for the CDR3: TGCAGTGTGGGCACCAACTATGGCTACACCTTC. Translation gives CSVGTNYGYTF.

The chain carries TRBV27 and TRBJ2-2; D unresolved. CDR1 is MNHEY, CDR2 SMNVEV, per germline (reference sequence). V lost 5 bases and J 6 bases, leaving 10 bases between the germline ends. CDR3 length equals 13 residues. For the CDR3, the DNA is TGTGCCAGCAGTCCTCAGCTAGCCGGGGAGCTGTTTTTT. Translating gives CASSPQLAGELFF.

This sequence joins TRBV2 and TRBJ2-1, with 8 bases lining up with TRBD2. After removal of 1 base from V and 9 bases from J, the junction contained 5 bases not matched to a gene. The V gene's germline CDR1 is SNHLY and CDR2 FYNNEI. This CDR3 contains 14 residues. The chain's CDR3 is CASSEVGLGSEQFF. In DNA, the CDR3 is TGTGCCAGCAGTGAAGTGGGACTAGGTAGTGAGCAGTTCTTC.

V usage is TRBV27 and J usage is TRBJ1-1; no reliable D call. The CDR3 consists of 14 residues. The germline V and J ends were trimmed by 2 bases and 1 base, with 8 bases remaining between them. Germline V gene lookup returns CDR1 MNHEY and CDR2 SMNVEV (reference sequence). CDR3 bases: TGTGCCAGCAGTTTAGCGAGCCGGAACACTGAAGCTTTCTTT. This codes for CASSLASRNTEAFF.

J is TRBJ2-1 and V is TRBV10-2; 9 nucleotides agree with TRBD2. After removal of 4 bases from V and 0 bases from J, the junction contained 4 bases not matched to a gene. This CDR3 spans 16 amino acids. The germline gives CDR1 WSHSY, CDR2 SAAADI. The CDR3 region is CASSALLAGSYNEQFF. The CDR3 region has the DNA TGCGCCAGCAGTGCCTTACTAGCGGGCTCCTACAATGAGCAGTTCTTC.

J is TRBJ2-1 and V is TRBV7-7, with TRBD2 identical over 7 bases. The germline V gene encodes CDR1 SSHAT and CDR2 FNYEAQ (reference sequence). Germline trimming cut 0 bases from V and 4 bases from J; bases unmatched to any gene: 0. CDR3 length: 14 amino acids. CDR3 bases: TGTGCCAGCAGCTTAGCGGGAGGGTACAATGAGCAGTTCTTC. It yields the protein CASSLAGGYNEQFF.

CDR3 DNA sequence: TGTGCCAGCAACACATACCGGGACAGTGGCAATCAGCCCCAGCATTTT. Residues: CASNTYRDSGNQPQHF. The V and J genes are TRBV19 and TRBJ1-5; 7 positions agree with TRBD1. The CDR3 extends over 16 amino acids. Trimming removed 9 bases from V and 2 bases from J; junction bases left unmatched: 13. Germline V CDR1 and CDR2: LNHDA, SQIVND (reference sequence).

This rearrangement joins TRBV7-9 to TRBJ1-5, with D tentatively TRBD1 (6 bases). The CDR3 is 15 amino acids. Germline CDR1 and CDR2: SEHNR and FQNEAQ (reference sequence). Here the CDR3 DNA reads TGTGCAAGTCGAGGACAGAATCTTAGCAATCAGCCCCAGCATTTT. Translated: CASRGQNLSNQPQHF.

The J gene is TRBJ2-1, the V gene TRBV9; TRBD1 is a possible D gene (5 bases). The CDR3 has 13 amino acids. Trimming pared 2 bases from V and 8 bases from J, leaving 11 bases between. In germline, CDR1 is SGDLS, CDR2 YYNGEE. The CDR3 DNA is TGTGCCAGCAGCGTGGGGCCCGACGATGAGCAGTTCTTC. It translates to CASSVGPDDEQFF.

The V gene is TRBV9, the J gene TRBJ2-1; weak D call: TRBD2 (5 bases). The ends were cut back, 0 bases at V and 4 bases at J, with 11 bases in the middle. This CDR3 region has 15 residues. In germline, CDR1 is SGDLS, CDR2 YYNGEE. The CDR3 DNA sequence: TGTGCCAGCAGCGTAGGGGAGTACCTTTACAATGAGCAGTTCTTC. It translates to CASSVGEYLYNEQFF.

This clone was recorded a few times. The rearrangement links TRBV10-3 to TRBJ1-5; no firm D call. V was clipped by 4 bases and J by 0 bases, with 4 bases between them. The length of the CDR3 is 13 residues. Germline lookup yields CDR1 ENHRY and CDR2 SYGVKD. The CDR3: CAISAGSNQPQHF. The CDR3 nucleotides are TGTGCCATCAGTGCAGGTAGCAATCAGCCCCAGCATTTT.

This sequence joins TRBV29-1 and TRBJ2-7; 7 bases agree with TRBD2. This CDR3 has 13 amino acids. Germline CDR1 reads SQVTM; CDR2 reads ANQGSEA. V lost 6 bases and J lost 6; bases outside the gene matches: 11. The CDR3 DNA is TGCAGCGTAGCGAGGACTAGTGTCGCCGAGCAGTACTTC. Its translation is CSVARTSVAEQYF.

J is TRBJ2-6 and V is TRBV7-3; D is unresolved. The CDR3 has 14 amino acids. The germline V and J ends were trimmed by 6 bases and 0 bases, with 6 bases remaining between them. Germline V gives CDR1 SGHTA, CDR2 FQGTGA. As DNA, the CDR3 is TGTGCCAGCAGTCGCGACTCTGGGGCCAACGTCCTGACTTTC. This gives the protein CASSRDSGANVLTF.

The chain links TRBV11-2 to TRBJ2-3; D might be TRBD2 (5 bases). CDR3 length equals 15 residues. CDR1 and CDR2 from the germline V gene are SGHAT and FQNNGV. Trimming shortened V by 2 bases and J by 1 base, and 10 bases separated the two germline ends. CDR3 residues: CASSLSSRGTDTQYF. Written as DNA, the CDR3 is TGTGCCAGCAGCTTATCTTCGCGGGGCACAGATACGCAGTATTTT.

The chain employs TRBV11-2 and TRBJ1-1, with 9 bases identical to TRBD1. The trim removed 4 bases at V and 1 base at J, leaving 4 bases unmatched. Germline V gene lookup returns CDR1 SGHAT and CDR2 FQNNGV. The CDR3 contains 15 residues. The CDR3 bases are TGTGCCAGCAGCTCTACGGACAGGGGGAACACTGAAGCTTTCTTT. Translated, it gives CASSSTDRGNTEAFF.

The chain links TRBV7-2 to TRBJ2-1; a weak D match, TRBD1 (5 bases). CDR3 size: 13 residues. V was pared by 2 bases and J by 5 bases, with 7 bases between. Per the germline V gene, CDR1 is SGHTA and CDR2 is FQGNSA. The CDR3 spells CASSLNRNNEQFF. As DNA, the CDR3 is TGTGCCAGCAGCTTAAACAGGAACAATGAGCAGTTCTTC.

This clone appeared a single time. The chain is built from TRBV11-2 and TRBJ2-3; D unresolved. The CDR3 sequence is 15 residues long. Per germline, CDR1 SGHAT and CDR2 FQNNGV. V was pared by 0 bases and J by 1 base, with 8 bases between. In DNA form, the CDR3 reads TGTGCCAGCAGCTTAGAGTCCTCCCGCACAGATACGCAGTATTTT. The encoded protein is CASSLESSRTDTQYF. Drawing the rest from reference TRBV11-2 and TRBJ2-3, the complete variable domain is EAGVAQSPRYKIIEKRQSVAFWCNPISGHATLYWYQQILGQGPKLLIQFQNNGVVDDSQLPKDRFSAERLKGVDSTLKIQPAKLEDSAVYLCASSLESSRTDTQYFGPGTRLTVL.

The genes are TRBV27 and TRBJ1-3; D may be TRBD1 (6 bases). Trimming cost V 6 bases and J 4 bases, with 16 bases left between them. CDR1 MNHEY and CDR2 SMNVEV come from the germline V gene (reference sequence). This CDR3 contains 15 residues. CDR3 DNA: TGTGCCAGCAGCTGGAGGGGGGGGCAAGGAAACACCATATATTTT. This codes for CASSWRGGQGNTIYF.

CDR3 bases: TGTGCCAGCAGCCAAGAAGAACATTTGGCTACGGACTGGCGGGAGGGCGGTGAGCAGTTCTTC. Protein: CASSQEEHLATDWREGGEQFF. The chain joins TRBV4-2 to TRBJ2-1; 9 nucleotides match TRBD2. There are 21 residues in the CDR3. Germline loops: CDR1 LGHNA, CDR2 YNFKEQ. With 0 bases clipped from V and 9 bases from J, the junction kept 24 bases outside the gene matches.

The chain recombines TRBV6-1 with TRBJ2-3, with 11 bases aligning to TRBD2. V gave up 6 bases and J gave up 2 bases; unmatched junction bases: 1. CDR3 length: 14 amino acids. The germline V gene encodes CDR1 MNHNS and CDR2 SASEGT. The CDR3 region is CASRLAGDTDTQYF. The CDR3 region has the DNA TGTGCCAGCAGACTAGCGGGAGACACAGATACGCAGTATTTT.

This clone is a singleton in its sample. This chain uses TRBV7-8 with TRBJ1-1; 7 positions agree with TRBD1. The CDR3 contains 12 residues. From germline, CDR1 is SGHVS and CDR2 FQNEAQ. J lost 3 bases, V lost 6 bases, and 1 base had no gene match. DNA of the CDR3: TGTGCCAGCAGTACAGGGGACACTGAAGCTTTCTTT. Translating gives CASSTGDTEAFF.

This clone was counted once. The CDR3 spells CASSVGGHLGAFNEQFF. DNA of the CDR3: TGTGCCAGCAGCGTAGGGGGGCACCTTGGGGCCTTCAATGAGCAGTTCTTC. The chain couples TRBV9 to TRBJ2-1; the D gene is possibly TRBD1 (6 bases). CDR1 and CDR2 (germline): SGDLS, YYNGEE. The CDR3 covers 17 residues. V was cut by 0 bases and J by 6 bases, with 19 bases left in between.

V usage is TRBV19 and J usage is TRBJ1-1; D ambiguous. V shed 4 bases and J shed 0 bases, with 9 bases lying between them. CDR1 and CDR2 from the germline V gene are LNHDA and SQIVND (reference sequence). The CDR3 length is 14 residues. The CDR3 DNA reads as TGTGCCAGTAGTACAAGACAAGTGAACACTGAAGCTTTCTTT. It encodes CASSTRQVNTEAFF. Filled out from reference TRBV19 and TRBJ1-1, the complete variable domain reads DGGITQSPKYLFRKEGQNVTLSCEQNLNHDAMYWYRQDPGQGLRLIYYSQIVNDFQKGDIAEGYSVSREKKESFPLTVTSAQKNPTAFYLCASSTRQVNTEAFFGQGTRLTVV.

The chain carries TRBV5-1 and TRBJ2-1; tentative D call: TRBD1 (5 bases). Trimming left V 4 bases short and J 10 bases short, with 18 bases between. This CDR3 region has 14 residues. Looked up from germline, CDR1 is SGHRS and CDR2 is YFSETQ. The DNA of the CDR3 is TGCGCCAGCAGCCCCGCCCTTAGACAGAACGAGCAGTTCTTC. Translation gives CASSPALRQNEQFF. Together with reference TRBV5-1 and TRBJ2-1, the CDR3 gives the full variable domain: KAGVTQTPRYLIKTRGQQVTLSCSPISGHRSVSWYQQTPGQGLQFLFEYFSETQRNKGNFPGRFSGRQFSNSRSEMNVSTLELGDSALYLCASSPALRQNEQFFGPGTRLTVL.

V usage is TRBV27 and J usage is TRBJ2-7; TRBD2 matches 16 bases. Trimming removed 4 bases from V and 2 bases from J; junction bases left unmatched: 5. This CDR3 is built from 17 residues. CDR1 is MNHEY and CDR2 is SMNVEV in the germline V gene (reference sequence). The CDR3 sequence is CASSSGLAGGFAYEQYF. In DNA form, the CDR3 reads TGTGCCAGCAGTTCGGGACTAGCGGGAGGGTTTGCCTACGAGCAGTACTTC.